This entry concerns a single T cell receptor (beta chain). As yet, its antigen is unknown. Different DNA sequences within this sample yield the same CDR3. The V gene end was trimmed by 4 bases and the J gene end by 6 bases; junction bases not matched to a gene: 7. This CDR3 comprises 14 residues. CDR1 is KGHDR, CDR2 SFDVKD, per germline. The data were taken from a study of Ad26.COV2.S vaccination and SARS-CoV-2 variants. Study summary: Once, or twice with 56 days between doses, Ad26.COV2.S was given intramuscularly. General study results and limits: Possible underestimation of total T cell responses by the TCR breadth and depth analyses was noted.

As to treatment: roughly 18 received Ad26.COV2.S at low or high dose, single or two shots; about 5 received placebo; per-sample allocation not given. Specimens were obtained on day 63 following the first vaccine or placebo injection. The method was immunoSEQ multiplex PCR; TCRdb's version includes in-frame clones alone and lacks a portion of them. The table shows roughly 320,000 clones, with around four fifths occurring only once. The specimen was peripheral blood, collected in a trial of Ad26.COV2.S vaccine versus placebo. This sequence joins TRBV24-1 and TRBJ2-7; 8 nucleotides agree with TRBD1. The clonotype comes from a person between 18 and 65 years old who received the Ad26.COV2.S COVID-19 vaccine or a placebo. CDR3 coding DNA: TGTGCCACCAGTGAACCACACAGGGGGGCCGAGCAGTACTTC. Translating gives CATSEPHRGAEQYF.